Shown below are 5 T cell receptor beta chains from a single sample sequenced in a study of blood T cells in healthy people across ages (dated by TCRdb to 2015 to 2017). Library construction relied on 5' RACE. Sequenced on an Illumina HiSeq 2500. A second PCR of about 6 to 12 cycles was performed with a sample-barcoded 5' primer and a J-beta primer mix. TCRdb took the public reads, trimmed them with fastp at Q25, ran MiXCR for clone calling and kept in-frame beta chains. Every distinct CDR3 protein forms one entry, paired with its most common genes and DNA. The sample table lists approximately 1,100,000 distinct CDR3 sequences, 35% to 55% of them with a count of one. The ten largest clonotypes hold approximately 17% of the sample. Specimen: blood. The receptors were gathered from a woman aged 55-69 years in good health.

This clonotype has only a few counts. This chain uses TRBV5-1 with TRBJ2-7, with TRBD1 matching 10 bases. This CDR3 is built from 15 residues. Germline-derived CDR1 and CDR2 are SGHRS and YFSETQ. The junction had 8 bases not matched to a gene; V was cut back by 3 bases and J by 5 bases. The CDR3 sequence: CASSWTDRGLDEQYF. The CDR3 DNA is TGCGCCAGCAGCTGGACCGACAGGGGGCTGGACGAGCAGTACTTC.

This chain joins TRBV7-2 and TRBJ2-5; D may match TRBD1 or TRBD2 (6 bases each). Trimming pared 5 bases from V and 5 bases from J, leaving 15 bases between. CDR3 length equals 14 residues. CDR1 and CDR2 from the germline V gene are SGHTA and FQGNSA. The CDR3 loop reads CASSRPGASETQYF. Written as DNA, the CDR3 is TGTGCCAGCAGCCGACCGGGGGCGTCGGAGACCCAGTACTTC.

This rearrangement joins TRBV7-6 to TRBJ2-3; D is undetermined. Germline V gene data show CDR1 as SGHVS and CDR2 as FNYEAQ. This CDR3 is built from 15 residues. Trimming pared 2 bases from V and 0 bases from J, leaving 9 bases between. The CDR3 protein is CASSLRNPSTDTQYF. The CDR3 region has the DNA TGTGCCAGCAGCTTAAGAAATCCTAGCACAGATACGCAGTATTTT.

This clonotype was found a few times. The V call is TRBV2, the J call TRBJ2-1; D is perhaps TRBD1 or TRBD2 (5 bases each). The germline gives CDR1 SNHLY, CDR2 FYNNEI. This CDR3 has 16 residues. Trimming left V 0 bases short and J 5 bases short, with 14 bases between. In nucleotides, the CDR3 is TGTGCCAGCAGTGAAGCGCTAGGGACCACGAACAATGAGCAGTTCTTC. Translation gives CASSEALGTTNNEQFF.

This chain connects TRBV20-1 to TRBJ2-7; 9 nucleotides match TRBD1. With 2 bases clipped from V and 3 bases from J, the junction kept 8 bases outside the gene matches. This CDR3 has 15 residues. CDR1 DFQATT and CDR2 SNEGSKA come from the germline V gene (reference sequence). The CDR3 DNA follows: TGCAGTGCTAGAACGGACAGGGGCTTTTACTACGAGCAGTACTTC. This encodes CSARTDRGFYYEQYF.